Below are 10 T cell receptor beta chains sequenced from a single sample in a study of T cell repertoires in cytomegalovirus infection. These receptors' targets are unknown. TCRdb analysed the reads with MiXCR anew, one entry per CDR3 protein. The sample shows 680,000 or so distinct CDR3 sequences, about 33% of them seen only once. Sequenced material: cultured PBMCs, taken from culture after CMV antigen stimulation. These receptors originate from a human donor in good health (CMV status not recorded). Some clones in this sample may be carry-over from other donors' samples.

This clonotype was found a few times. This chain uses TRBV19 with TRBJ2-1; D remains ambiguous. Trimming removed 3 bases at V and 6 bases at J, with 9 bases between. Germline V gene lookup returns CDR1 LNHDA and CDR2 SQIVND (reference sequence). The CDR3 is made up of 13 amino acids. The DNA of the CDR3 is TGTGCCAGTAGTATGGTAGGGCTCAATGAGCAGTTCTTC. This codes for CASSMVGLNEQFF.

This clonotype has just a few counts. The gene calls are TRBV25-1 and TRBJ2-4; a possible D gene is TRBD2 (5 bases). Germline V gene sequence: CDR1 MGHDK, CDR2 SYGVNS. This CDR3 comprises 13 residues. V lost 9 bases and J 1 base, leaving 10 bases between the germline ends. The CDR3 spells CARLSGAKNIQYF. CDR3 nucleotide sequence: TGTGCCAGGCTGAGCGGTGCCAAAAACATTCAGTACTTC. Using reference TRBV25-1 and TRBJ2-4 for the parts outside the CDR3, the full variable domain is EADIYQTPRYLVIGTGKKITLECSQTMGHDKMYWYQQDPGMELHLIHYSYGVNSTEKGDLSSESTVSRIRTEHFPLTLESARPSHTSQYLCARLSGAKNIQYFGAGTRLSVL.

The V call is TRBV20-1, the J call TRBJ1-5; D gene unclear. The germline CDR1 and CDR2 sequences are DFQATT and SNEGSKA (reference sequence). There are 12 residues in the CDR3. V lost 3 bases and J 4 bases, leaving 7 bases between the germline ends. The CDR3 protein is CSARGGNQPQHF. For the CDR3, the DNA is TGCAGTGCTAGGGGTGGTAATCAGCCCCAGCATTTT.

The CDR3 region is CASRTAGENTEAFF. DNA for the CDR3: TGTGCCAGCAGAACCGCCGGGGAGAACACTGAAGCTTTCTTT. The V gene is TRBV6-2 or TRBV6-3, the J gene TRBJ1-1; no clear D gene. The CDR3 consists of 14 residues. Germline V CDR1 and CDR2: MNHEY, SVGEGT. Trimming left V 6 bases short and J 1 base short, with 12 bases between.

This clonotype turned up a few times. The rearrangement links TRBV7-9 to TRBJ2-1; 16 bases align to TRBD2. V was pared by 3 bases and J by 9 bases, with 2 bases of the junction left unmatched. The CDR3 has 15 amino acids. In germline, CDR1 is SEHNR, CDR2 FQNEAQ (reference sequence). CDR3 bases: TGTGCCAGCAGCTTGGGACTAGCGGGAGGGGGTGAGCAGTTCTTC. Its translation is CASSLGLAGGGEQFF.

A few counts support this clonotype. The chain uses TRBV7-9 and TRBJ1-1; D remains unclear. Germline assignment: CDR1 SEHNR and CDR2 FQNEAQ (reference sequence). V was shortened by 5 bases and J by 0 bases, with 13 bases between the two germline ends. This CDR3 has 15 amino acids. The CDR3 sequence: CASSPLPSVNTEAFF. DNA for the CDR3: TGTGCCAGCAGCCCCCTCCCTAGCGTGAACACTGAAGCTTTCTTT.

This clonotype has just one count. The CDR3 DNA is TGCAGTGCTCAGCTGCGGGAAGAGACCCAGTACTTC. Translated: CSAQLREETQYF. This chain links TRBV20-1 with TRBJ2-5; possibly TRBD2 for D (5 bases). This CDR3 contains 12 residues. V gave up 5 bases and J gave up 3 bases, with 10 bases separating them. Germline V gene lookup returns CDR1 DFQATT and CDR2 SNEGSKA (reference sequence).

V usage is TRBV6-5 and J usage is TRBJ2-7; no firm D call. CDR3 size: 16 residues. The V gene's germline CDR1 is MNHEY and CDR2 SVGAGI. V lost 2 bases and J 0 bases, leaving 14 bases between the germline ends. CDR3 coding DNA: TGTGCCAGCAGTTACGGTGGTCACCCGAGCTCCTACGAGCAGTACTTC. Its translation: CASSYGGHPSSYEQYF.

The J gene is TRBJ1-1, the V gene TRBV20-1; 7 bases match TRBD1. The CDR3 consists of 15 residues. V lost 3 bases, J lost 6 bases, and 13 bases stayed unmatched. The germline CDR1 and CDR2 sequences are DFQATT and SNEGSKA (reference sequence). The CDR3 coding sequence is TGCAGTGCTAGGGCGGAGGGGGCCAACAGGGCTGAAGCTTTCTTT. Translating gives CSARAEGANRAEAFF.

The rearrangement joins TRBV28 to TRBJ2-6, with unresolved D. The V gene's germline CDR1 is MDHEN and CDR2 SYDVKM. Between the trimmed V and J ends, which lost 3 bases and 4 bases, there was a span of 13 bases. The CDR3 is made up of 16 amino acids. The CDR3 here is CASSFIGSKGANVLTF. In DNA form, the CDR3 reads TGTGCCAGCAGTTTCATAGGGTCGAAAGGGGCCAACGTCCTGACTTTC.